The clone carrying this TCR beta chain appeared a few times. What it binds is not known. Following extraction, RNA underwent reverse transcription to cDNA, which served as the sequencing template. Data came from immunoSEQ multiplex PCR; TCRdb stores just in-frame clones and leaves some out. Seen here are fewer than 4,000 clones, over 65% observed once, and the top ten hold over 5%. The data originate from a study of CD8+ T cells in alopecia areata. Study in general: Oral tofacitinib (5 to 10 mg twice daily) was administered to treated patients. Study-level results: Researchers reported that TCR sharing among patients proved less clear than in mice, possibly HLA-linked. The study found tofacitinib significantly decreased scalp clonality and expanded CD8+ clones among the top 100. Normal skin's resident alphabeta T cells are also sequenced in scalp samples.

Treatment indicated: oral pan-JAK inhibitor, 5-10 mg twice daily. In alopecia areata patients, both lesional scalp punch biopsies and peripheral blood were collected. The source was skin, collected at week 24, from a patient treated with tofacitinib. This clonotype originated in a human donor with alopecia areata.

The DNA of the CDR3 is TGCGCCAGCAGCAAGTGGGCCAGGGAAGATGAAGCTTTCTTT. Translating it yields CASSKWAREDEAFF. The chain links TRBV4-1 to TRBJ1-1, with D possibly matching TRBD1 (5 bases). In germline, CDR1 is MGHRA, CDR2 YSYEKL. CDR3 length: 14 residues. V lost 5 bases, J lost 7 bases, and 17 bases lay in between.